The 8 T cell receptor beta chains below were found in one sample sequenced in a study of T cells in Graves' hyperthyroidism and ophthalmopathy. What was amplified from RNA transcripts were TCR beta CDR3 regions. In the first-round RT-PCR of the TCR CDR3, the HTBI primer set was used. TCRdb reanalysed the multiplex PCR reads using MiXCR and keeps one entry per CDR3 protein. This sample has almost 600,000 distinct CDR3 sequences, with about 43% found just once. Material for sequencing was peripheral blood or thyroid tissue (not recorded which). Source of these receptors: a woman between 18 and 30 years old with Graves' hyperthyroidism.

This clonotype has a count of ten or more. The chain carries TRBV14 and TRBJ2-7; D remains unclear. The CDR3 loop spans 19 amino acids. From germline, CDR1 is SGHDN and CDR2 FVKESK. V was trimmed by 4 bases and J by 0 bases, leaving 25 bases between them. This CDR3 is CASSLSPLRSPESSYEQYF. The DNA for the CDR3 is TGTGCCAGCAGCCTTTCTCCCCTAAGGTCACCCGAGAGCTCCTACGAGCAGTACTTC. The whole variable domain, filled in from reference TRBV14 and TRBJ2-7, reads EAGVTQFPSHSVIEKGQTVTLRCDPISGHDNLYWYRRVMGKEIKFLLHFVKESKQDESGMPNNRFLAERTGGTYSTLKVQPAELEDSGVYFCASSLSPLRSPESSYEQYFGPGTRLTVT.

The CDR3, as DNA: TGCAGTGCTAGAGGGAGGCCAGGTGAAGCTTTCTTT. Translating it yields CSARGRPGEAFF. This sequence joins TRBV20-1 and TRBJ1-1; D is unclear. V gave up 1 base and J gave up 7 bases, with 10 bases separating them. CDR1 and CDR2 (germline): DFQATT, SNEGSKA (reference sequence). This CDR3 region has 12 residues.

In this sample, this clonotype turned up a few times. J is TRBJ2-1 and V is TRBV7-9, with D perhaps matching TRBD2 (6 bases). The CDR3 covers 14 residues. The germline V and J ends were trimmed by 1 base and 9 bases, with 13 bases remaining between them. Germline V CDR1 and CDR2: SEHNR, FQNEAQ (reference sequence). The CDR3 coding sequence is TGTGCCAGCAGCTTAGTCGGGGACTGGGGTGAGCAGTTCTTC. The encoded protein is CASSLVGDWGEQFF.

The V and J genes are TRBV20-1 and TRBJ1-1; 8 bases line up with TRBD1. CDR3 length equals 13 residues. The germline CDR1 and CDR2 sequences are DFQATT and SNEGSKA (reference sequence). After removal of 5 bases from V and 1 base from J, the junction contained 3 bases not matched to a gene. The CDR3 coding sequence is TGCAGTGCTGACAGGGGACGGAACACTGAAGCTTTCTTT. It translates to CSADRGRNTEAFF.

This clonotype was seen only a few times. Lacking the conserved final phenylalanine or tryptophan, this CDR3 likely reflects a read error. It is unclear where the CDR3 begins or ends on the DNA, so no DNA is shown, and the CDR3 is as TCRdb lists it. The V and J genes are TRBV24-1 and TRBJ2-2; TRBD1 reflects the table's D call only, with no check against the DNA. Germline V CDR1 and CDR2: KGHDR, SFDVKD. The CDR3 sequence runs 11 residues, both termini included. The CDR3 sequence is CATSDLGRRGR.

In its sample, this clonotype was seen many times. The gene calls are TRBV4-1 and TRBJ2-7, with D possibly being TRBD2 (6 bases). The CDR3 length is 15 residues. V dropped 2 bases and J dropped 6 bases, with 17 bases sitting between them. Germline V gene data show CDR1 as MGHRA and CDR2 as YSYEKL. CDR3 amino acids: CASSQTGTRSLEQYF. The CDR3, as DNA: TGCGCCAGCAGCCAAACCGGGACTCGCTCGCTCGAGCAGTACTTC.

For this clonotype: A much larger clone is a single base away; this may be a read error. The chain has TRBV12-3 or TRBV12-4 and TRBJ1-1; maybe TRBD1 (5 bases). V was cut by 8 bases and J by 13 bases, with 20 bases left in between. The CDR3 runs to 12 residues. CDR3: CASCQGVSHVFF. CDR3 DNA: TGTGCCAGCTGCCAAGGGGTTAGTCACGTTTTCTTT.

V and J are TRBV7-3 and TRBJ1-1, with 9 bases fitting TRBD1. Per the germline V gene, CDR1 is SGHTA and CDR2 is FQGTGA. The CDR3 runs to 17 residues. V lost 2 bases, J lost 4 bases, and 11 bases stayed unmatched. DNA of the CDR3: TGTGCCAGCAGCTTATTGCCCAGGGGACAGGGAGCCACTGAAGCTTTCTTT. Translation: CASSLLPRGQGATEAFF. The variable domain in full, completed from reference TRBV7-3 and TRBJ1-1, reads GAGVSQTPSNKVTEKGKYVELRCDPISGHTALYWYRQSLGQGPEFLIYFQGTGAADDSGLPNDRFFAVRPEGSVSTLKIQRTERGDSAVYLCASSLLPRGQGATEAFFGQGTRLTVV.